This T cell receptor beta chain was identified during a study of blood T cell repertoires in COVID-19. About the study: T cells, B-cell-depleted T cells, or PBMCs supplied cDNA or gDNA.

Germline trimming cut 0 bases from V and 0 bases from J; bases unmatched to any gene: 5. The V gene's germline CDR1 is LGHNA and CDR2 YNFKEQ. The CDR3 loop spans 17 amino acids. This clone appeared once. Assay: immunoSEQ multiplex PCR; the TCRdb copy retains only in-frame clones and omits some. The repertoire consists of some 200,000 clones, with about 88% occurring once and the leading ten covering roughly 1.7%. This TCR was sampled from a man in his 70s with acute or convalescent COVID-19. This chain connects TRBV4-2 to TRBJ1-5, with TRBD1 matching over 7 bases. Sequenced input: peripheral blood. This CDR3 is CASSQEGQTYSNQPQHF. CDR3 DNA sequence: TGTGCCAGCAGCCAAGAGGGACAGACTTATAGCAATCAGCCCCAGCATTTT.